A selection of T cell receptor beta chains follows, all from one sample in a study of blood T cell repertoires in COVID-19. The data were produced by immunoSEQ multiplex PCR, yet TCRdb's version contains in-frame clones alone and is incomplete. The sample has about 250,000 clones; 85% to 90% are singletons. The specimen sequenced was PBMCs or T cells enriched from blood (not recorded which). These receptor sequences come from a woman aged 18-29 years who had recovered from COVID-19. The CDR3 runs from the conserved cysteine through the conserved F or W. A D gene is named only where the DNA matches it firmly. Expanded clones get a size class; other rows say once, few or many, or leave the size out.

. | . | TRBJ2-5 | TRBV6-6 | TGTGCCAGCAGTTCGTCGGTACAGCAAGAGACCCAGTACTTC | CASSSSVQQETQYF
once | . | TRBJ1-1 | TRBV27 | TGTGCCAGCAGTATTCGACAGGCCCCACGAAGGACTGAAGCTTTCTTT | CASSIRQAPRRTEAFF
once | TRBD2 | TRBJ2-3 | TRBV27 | TGTGCCAGCAGTCCCGGCCCCGGACTAGTCTTTACTAGCACAGATACGCAGTATTTT | CASSPGPGLVFTSTDTQYF
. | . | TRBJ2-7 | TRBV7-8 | TGTGCCAGCAGCTTGGAGCTGACGTCCAACCGGGACGAGCAGTACTTC | CASSLELTSNRDEQYF
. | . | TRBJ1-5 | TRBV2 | TGTGCCACCCGAGACCAGGCCAATCAGCCCCAGCATTTT | CATRDQANQPQHF
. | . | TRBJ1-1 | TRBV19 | TGTGCCCGCTCGCGGCGAGACACTGAAGCTTTCTTT | CARSRRDTEAFF
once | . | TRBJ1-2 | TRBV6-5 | TGTGCCAGCAGGGACGGGACTCTCACGAGCTATGGCTACACCTTC | CASRDGTLTSYGYTF
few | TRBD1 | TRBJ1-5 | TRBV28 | TGTGCCAGCAGTTCACAACAGGGACAGGGGTATAGCAATCAGCCCCAGCATTTT | CASSSQQGQGYSNQPQHF
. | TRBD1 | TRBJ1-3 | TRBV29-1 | TGCAGCGTTGTGGGGACAGGGGGCTTTGGAAACACCATATATTTT | CSVVGTGGFGNTIYF
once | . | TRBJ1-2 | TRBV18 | TGTGCCAGCTCCCCTAAAGCCCTTTTCGGCTACACCTTC | CASSPKALFGYTF
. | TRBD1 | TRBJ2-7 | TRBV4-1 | TGCGCCAGCAGCCAAGTAGGGACAGGGGAGCAGTACTTC | CASSQVGTGEQYF
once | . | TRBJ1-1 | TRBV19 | TGTGCCAGTAGTATACAGCAGGGCGGTACTGAAGCTTTCTTT | CASSIQQGGTEAFF
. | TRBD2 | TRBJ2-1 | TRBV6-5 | TGTGCCAGCACGAGTAGCGGGGGTTGGAATGAGCAGTTCTTC | CASTSSGGWNEQFF
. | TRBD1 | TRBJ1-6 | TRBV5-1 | TGCGCCCGCCGGAGGGGGGACAGGGGGAGCTCCTATAATTCACCCCTCCACTTT | CARRRGDRGSSYNSPLHF
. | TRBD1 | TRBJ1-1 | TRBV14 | TGTGCCAGCAGCGGACAGGGCGCAACTGAAGCTTTCTTT | CASSGQGATEAFF
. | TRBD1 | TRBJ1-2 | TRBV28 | TGTGCCAGCATTCCACCCGGGACAGGCGGAGTCTATGGCTACACCTTC | CASIPPGTGGVYGYTF
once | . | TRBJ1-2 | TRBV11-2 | TGTGCCAGCAGCTTAGACACCGGGGCTAACTATGGCTACACCTTC | CASSLDTGANYGYTF
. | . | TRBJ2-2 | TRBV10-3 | TGTGCCATCAGTGAGTCGGCGGGGAGCACCGGGGAGCTGTTTTTT | CAISESAGSTGELFF
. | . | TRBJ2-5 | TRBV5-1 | TGCGCCAGCAGCTTGGGTATCCAGGTCCAAGAGACCCAGTACTTC | CASSLGIQVQETQYF
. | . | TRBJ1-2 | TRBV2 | TGTGCCAGCAGCCGGGAGGAGCTGAATGGCTACACCTTC | CASSREELNGYTF
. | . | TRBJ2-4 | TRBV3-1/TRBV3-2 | TGTGCCAGCAGCCAAGAGTGGGGACTAGCCAAAAACATTCAGTACTTC | CASSQEWGLAKNIQYF
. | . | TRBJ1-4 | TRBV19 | TGTGCCAGTAGTATAGATCACTTAGGGGCGACTAATGAAAAACTGTTTTTT | CASSIDHLGATNEKLFF
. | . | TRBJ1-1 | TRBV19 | TGTGCCAGTCGATCGGGGGTAAACACTGAAGCTTTCTTT | CASRSGVNTEAFF
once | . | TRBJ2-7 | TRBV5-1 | TGCGCCAGCAGCTTACAGGGTAACGAGCAGTACTTC | CASSLQGNEQYF
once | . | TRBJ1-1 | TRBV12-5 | TGTGCTAGTGGTTCGAACTGGGGGGGTGCGGACACTGAAGCTTTCTTT | CASGSNWGGADTEAFF
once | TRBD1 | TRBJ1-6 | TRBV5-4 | TGTGCCAGCAGCGGTGACAGGGTGGGGAATTCACCCCTCCACTTT | CASSGDRVGNSPLHF
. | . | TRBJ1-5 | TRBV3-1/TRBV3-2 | TGTGCCAGCAGCCCGCCGGGTAGCAATCAGCCCCAGCATTTT | CASSPPGSNQPQHF
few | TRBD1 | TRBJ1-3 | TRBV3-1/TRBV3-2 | TGTGCCAGCAGCTTACAGGGGGCTGGAAACACCATATATTTT | CASSLQGAGNTIYF
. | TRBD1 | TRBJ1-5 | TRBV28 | TGTGCCAGTGTCGACAGGGGGAGCAATCAGCCCCAGCATTTT | CASVDRGSNQPQHF
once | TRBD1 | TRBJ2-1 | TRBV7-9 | TGTGCCAGCAGCTGGGACAGGGGGCGGAATGAGCAGTTCTTC | CASSWDRGRNEQFF
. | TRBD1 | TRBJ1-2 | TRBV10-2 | TGCGCCAGCAGTGAGCAGGGGGTGCAGGGGGACTATGGCTACACCTTC | CASSEQGVQGDYGYTF
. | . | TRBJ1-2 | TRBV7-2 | TGTGCCAGCAGCTCAGCAATACTGAACTTTCGGAACTATGGCTACACCTTC | CASSSAILNFRNYGYTF
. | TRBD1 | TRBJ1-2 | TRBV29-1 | TGCAGCGTGGCCCCTCAGGGGGCGAGCGGCTACACCTTC | CSVAPQGASGYTF
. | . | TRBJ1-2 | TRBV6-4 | TGTGCCAGCAGCGAAACGGGGGAGGCGACCTATGGCTACACCTTC | CASSETGEATYGYTF
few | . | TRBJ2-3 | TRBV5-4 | TGTGCCAGCAGCTTGGGAACAGACACAGATACGCAGTATTTT | CASSLGTDTDTQYF
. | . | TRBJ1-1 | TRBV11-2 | TGTGCCAGCAGCCCTCAGGGCGTGAACACTGAAGCTTTCTTT | CASSPQGVNTEAFF
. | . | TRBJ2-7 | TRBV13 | TGTGCCAGCAGCTTAGTAGTGGTCCGGGACGAGCAGTACTTC | CASSLVVVRDEQYF
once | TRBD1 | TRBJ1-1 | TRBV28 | TGTGCCAGCAGGACAGGGGTATTGGCTTTCTTT | CASRTGVLAFF
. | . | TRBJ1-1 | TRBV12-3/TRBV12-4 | TGTGCCAGCAGTTTGGCCGGGCAGGGGGAAGCTTTCTTT | CASSLAGQGEAFF
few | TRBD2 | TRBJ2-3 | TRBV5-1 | TGCGCCAGCAGCTTGGCCCGGACTAGCGGGGGGATATACACAGATACGCAGTATTTT | CASSLARTSGGIYTDTQYF
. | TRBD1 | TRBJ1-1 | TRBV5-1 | TGCGCCAGCAGTCGCGAGGGACAGGGTAAAGCTTTCTTT | CASSREGQGKAFF
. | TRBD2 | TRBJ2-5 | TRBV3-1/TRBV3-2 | TGTGCCAGCAGCCCATACGGGACTAGCGGGAAAGAGACCCAGTACTTC | CASSPYGTSGKETQYF
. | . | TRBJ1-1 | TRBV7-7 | TGTGCTAGCAGCCCCGGGGTTACCACTGAAGCTTTCTTT | CASSPGVTTEAFF
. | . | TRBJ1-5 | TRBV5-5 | TGTGCCAGCCCCCATCCCCAGCATTTT | CASPHPQHF
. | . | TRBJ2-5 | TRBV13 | TGTGCCAGCAGCGGGGCGACAGGACAAGAGACCCAGTACTTC | CASSGATGQETQYF
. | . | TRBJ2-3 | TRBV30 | TGTGCCTGGAGTGGGACAGTGGCAGATACGCAGTATTTT | CAWSGTVADTQYF
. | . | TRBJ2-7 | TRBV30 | TGTGCCTGGAGTGTAAGCAGGGGCTACGAGCAGTACTTC | CAWSVSRGYEQYF
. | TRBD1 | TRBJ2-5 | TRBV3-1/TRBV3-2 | TGTGCCAGCAGCCTCGGGGACCTAGGACAGGGCAGAGAGACCCAGTACTTC | CASSLGDLGQGRETQYF
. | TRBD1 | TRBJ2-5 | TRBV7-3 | TGTGCCAGCAGCTCGGACAGGGGATCAGAGACCCAGTACTTC | CASSSDRGSETQYF
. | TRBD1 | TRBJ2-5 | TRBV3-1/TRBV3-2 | TGTGCCAGCAGCCAGGGGACAGTCCAAGAGACCCAGTACTTC | CASSQGTVQETQYF
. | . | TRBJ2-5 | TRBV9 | TGTGCCAGCAGCGTAGACGGGGAACAAGAGACCCAGTACTTC | CASSVDGEQETQYF
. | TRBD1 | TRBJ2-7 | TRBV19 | TGTGCCACCTCGGGACAGCACTACGAGCAGTACTTC | CATSGQHYEQYF